This TCR beta chain comes out of a study of CD8+CD57+ T cells in acquired aplastic anemia. This clonotype was counted a single time. TCR beta VDJ combinations and CDR3 sequences were profiled from genomic DNA. TCRdb processed the reads anew with MiXCR; each CDR3 protein has one entry. Among about 220,000 distinct CDR3 sequences, about a third were seen once, and the ten largest hold more than 0.95%. This CDR3 region has 14 residues. Trimming left V 6 bases short and J 0 bases short, with 11 bases between. CDR1 is KGHSH and CDR2 is LQKENI in the germline V gene. This chain connects TRBV18 to TRBJ1-1; the D is unclear. The receptor's source is a human donor in good health, serving as a control. Sequencing was done on a sample of sorted CD4+, CD8+, or CD8+CD57+ T cells (not recorded which) from PBMCs. The CDR3 DNA is TGTGCCAGCTCCCCGGCGGTGTTGAACACTGAAGCTTTCTTT. It encodes CASSPAVLNTEAFF.